A selection of T cell receptor beta chains follows, all from one sample in a study of T cell changes during pregnancy in multiple sclerosis. Generated by immunoSEQ multiplex PCR, the TCRdb table keeps only in-frame clones and is missing some. The profile shows 50,000 to 65,000 clones, about 91% of them singletons. The source material was peripheral blood, sampled after pregnancy. The receptors were sampled from a female donor with multiple sclerosis, enrolled in a pregnancy study. Each CDR3 is given with its conserved first and last residue. Fields, in order: V gene, J gene, D gene, clone size, CDR3 protein, CDR3 DNA. The D gene is left open where the match is weak. Clone sizes are given selectively: once, few, many, or a class where the clone is expanded.

>TRBV5-4|TRBJ1-2|-|-
CASSPGEASYGYTF
TGTGCCAGCAGCCCCGGGGAGGCCTCCTATGGCTACACCTTC
>TRBV2|TRBJ1-1|TRBD1|-
CASTMMTGLTEAFF
TGTGCCAGCACCATGATGACAGGGCTCACTGAAGCTTTCTTT
>TRBV5-1|TRBJ2-7|TRBD1|-
CASGPGGYKYEQYF
TGCGCCAGCGGGCCAGGGGGCTACAAGTACGAGCAGTACTTC
>TRBV7-9|TRBJ2-1|-|once
CASSLRDSADNEQFF
TGTGCCAGCAGCTTGCGGGACAGCGCTGACAATGAGCAGTTCTTC
>TRBV15|TRBJ2-1|-|-
CATSRGQGAYNEQFF
TGTGCCACCAGCAGAGGCCAGGGTGCCTACAATGAGCAGTTCTTC
>TRBV6-5|TRBJ1-6|TRBD1|-
CASSPRQGDSPLHF
TGTGCCAGCAGCCCCCGACAGGGGGATTCACCCCTCCACTTT
>TRBV4-3|TRBJ2-3|TRBD1|-
CASSHISGGRTDTQYF
TGCGCCAGCAGCCATATTTCAGGGGGTCGGACAGATACGCAGTATTTT
>TRBV19|TRBJ1-1|-|-
CASRGEDGTEAFF
TGTGCCAGTAGGGGGGAGGACGGCACTGAAGCTTTCTTT
>TRBV30|TRBJ2-6|-|-
CAWSLGANVLTF
TGTGCCTGGAGTTTAGGGGCCAACGTCCTGACTTTC
>TRBV5-1|TRBJ1-2|-|-
CASSLVAGTNEGYTF
TGCGCCAGCAGCTTGGTGGCCGGGACAAATGAAGGCTACACCTTC
>TRBV5-1|TRBJ1-3|-|-
CASSSGPSGSGNTIYF
TGCGCCAGCAGCTCCGGGCCGTCAGGGTCTGGAAACACCATATATTTT
>TRBV10-3|TRBJ2-1|-|-
CAISESTAGEQFF
TGTGCCATCAGTGAGTCGACCGCAGGTGAGCAGTTCTTC
>TRBV15|TRBJ1-3|-|-
CATAGTYSGNTIYF
TGTGCCACCGCTGGGACTTACTCTGGAAACACCATATATTTT
>TRBV19|TRBJ2-3|-|-
CASSMTRSEGADTQYF
TGTGCCAGTAGTATGACGAGGTCCGAGGGGGCAGATACGCAGTATTTT
>TRBV4-2|TRBJ2-7|TRBD2|-
CASRRTSGAPYEQYF
TGTGCCAGCAGGCGTACTAGCGGGGCCCCCTACGAGCAGTACTTC
>TRBV19|TRBJ2-5|TRBD2|-
CASSKRGVGDQETQYF
TGTGCCAGTAGTAAGCGGGGGGTCGGGGACCAAGAGACCCAGTACTTC
>TRBV9|TRBJ1-2|-|-
CASSRTGVDYGYTF
TGTGCCAGCAGCCGTACTGGAGTCGACTATGGCTACACCTTC
>TRBV30|TRBJ2-4|-|once
CAWSVRQGWPRNIQYF
TGTGCCTGGAGTGTAAGGCAGGGGTGGCCTCGAAACATTCAGTACTTC
>TRBV18|TRBJ2-7|TRBD1|-
CASSLTGTEHYEQYF
TGTGCCAGCTCACTAACCGGGACAGAGCACTACGAGCAGTACTTC
>TRBV19|TRBJ2-1|TRBD2|-
CASSSRGGARDNEQFF
TGTGCCAGTAGTTCCCGCGGGGGGGCCAGGGACAATGAGCAGTTCTTC
>TRBV7-9|TRBJ2-7|-|-
CASSRGTVYEQYF
TGTGCCAGCAGCCGGGGGACAGTCTACGAGCAGTACTTC
>TRBV25-1|TRBJ1-2|TRBD1|-
CASSAGTGRFPYGYTF
TGTGCCAGCAGTGCGGGGACAGGGCGTTTTCCTTATGGCTACACCTTC
>TRBV19|TRBJ1-6|TRBD1|-
CASSRGQGPGSPLHF
TGTGCCAGTAGTAGAGGACAGGGTCCTGGTTCACCCCTCCACTTT
>TRBV5-4|TRBJ2-3|-|-
CASSLNQGARTDTQYF
TGTGCCAGCAGCTTGAACCAGGGTGCACGCACAGATACGCAGTATTTT
>TRBV19|TRBJ1-6|TRBD1|-
CASSVQGASRNSPLHF
TGTGCCAGTAGTGTACAGGGGGCCAGTCGTAATTCACCCCTCCACTTT
>TRBV6-1|TRBJ2-3|TRBD2|once
CASILAGYLKDTQYF
TGTGCCAGCATTTTAGCGGGGTACTTAAAGGATACGCAGTATTTT
>TRBV15|TRBJ1-2|-|-
CATSRERVYGYTF
TGTGCCACCAGCAGAGAGAGGGTTTATGGCTACACCTTC
>TRBV28|TRBJ2-5|-|-
CASSLWVAGETQYF
TGTGCCAGCAGTTTATGGGTGGCGGGGGAGACCCAGTACTTC
>TRBV18|TRBJ2-5|TRBD1|-
CASSEIQGRGETQYF
TGTGCCAGCTCAGAGATACAGGGGCGCGGGGAGACCCAGTACTTC
>TRBV18|TRBJ2-7|TRBD1|-
CASQPGQGGYEQYF
TGTGCCAGCCAACCGGGACAGGGAGGCTACGAGCAGTACTTC
>TRBV5-4|TRBJ1-6|-|once
CASSEDSLNSPLHF
TGTGCCAGCAGCGAAGACAGTTTAAATTCACCCCTCCACTTT
>TRBV2|TRBJ2-1|-|-
CASSLSYSYNEQFF
TGTGCCAGCAGCCTGTCCTATTCATACAATGAGCAGTTCTTC
>TRBV7-9|TRBJ2-2|TRBD1|-
CASSLAPTGANPGELFF
TGTGCCAGCAGCTTAGCTCCAACAGGGGCGAATCCCGGGGAGCTGTTTTTT
>TRBV27|TRBJ2-5|-|-
CASKVVSSRETQYF
TGTGCCAGCAAAGTAGTATCCTCGAGGGAGACCCAGTACTTC
>TRBV5-6|TRBJ2-1|TRBD2|-
CASSTLGGRTSGGNEQFF
TGTGCCAGCAGCACATTAGGGGGCAGGACTAGCGGGGGTAATGAGCAGTTCTTC
>TRBV5-1|TRBJ1-4|TRBD1|-
CASSVTGATNEKLFF
TGCGCCAGCAGCGTCACAGGGGCAACTAATGAAAAACTGTTTTTT
>TRBV18|TRBJ2-1|TRBD1|-
CASSLYRDRSYNEQFF
TGTGCCAGCTCCCTATACCGGGACAGAAGCTACAATGAGCAGTTCTTC
>TRBV15|TRBJ2-7|-|once
CATSRAPGDYEQYF
TGTGCCACCAGCAGAGCTCCGGGGGACTACGAGCAGTACTTC
>TRBV9|TRBJ2-1|TRBD1|-
CASSGGTVTIYNEQFF
TGTGCCAGCAGCGGGGGGACAGTGACTATCTACAATGAGCAGTTCTTC
>TRBV13|TRBJ1-1|TRBD1|-
CASSSTTGEVTEAFF
TGTGCCAGCAGCTCAACCACAGGGGAGGTCACTGAAGCTTTCTTT
>TRBV6-5|TRBJ1-2|-|once
CASSRKPRGSYGYTF
TGTGCCAGCAGCCGTAAACCGAGGGGGTCCTATGGCTACACCTTC
>TRBV27|TRBJ1-2|TRBD1|-
CASSWDRGYGYTF
TGTGCCAGCAGTTGGGACAGGGGCTATGGCTACACCTTC
>TRBV7-9|TRBJ2-3|TRBD2|-
CASSLRGEEDTQYF
TGTGCCAGCAGCTTACGGGGGGAGGAAGATACGCAGTATTTT
>TRBV7-2|TRBJ1-2|-|-
CASSLRGVQGYYTF
TGTGCCAGCAGCTTACGGGGGGTTCAGGGTTACTACACCTTC
>TRBV6-4|TRBJ2-2|-|-
CARETYSRTGELFF
TGTGCCAGAGAGACCTACTCGAGGACCGGGGAGCTGTTTTTT
>TRBV2|TRBJ1-3|-|-
CASGGRRRSGNTIYF
TGTGCCAGCGGAGGAAGGAGACGCTCTGGAAACACCATATATTTT
>TRBV19|TRBJ1-5|-|-
CASTKPGHGDQPQHF
TGTGCCAGTACCAAACCCGGACATGGGGATCAGCCCCAGCATTTT
>TRBV2|TRBJ1-2|-|-
CASSATGLRDYGYTF
TGTGCCAGCAGCGCAACAGGGTTGAGGGACTATGGCTACACCTTC
>TRBV5-1|TRBJ1-6|TRBD1|-
CAGVPGQGFSPLHF
TGCGCCGGAGTGCCGGGACAGGGTTTTTCACCCCTCCACTTT
>TRBV21-1|TRBJ1-1|-|-
CASRKGEMNTEAFF
TGTGCCAGCAGAAAGGGGGAGATGAACACTGAAGCTTTCTTT
>TRBV5-1|TRBJ2-3|-|-
CASSLFGPSTDTQYF
TGCGCCAGCAGCTTGTTTGGGCCGTCCACAGATACGCAGTATTTT
>TRBV5-5|TRBJ1-4|-|-
CASSDDQGRNEKLFF
TGTGCCAGCAGCGACGACCAGGGGCGAAATGAAAAACTGTTTTTT
>TRBV5-1|TRBJ2-1|-|-
CASSRDSYNEQFF
TGCGCCAGCAGCCGGGACTCCTACAATGAGCAGTTCTTC